Sequencing of this T cell receptor beta chain was carried out in a study of blood T cells in healthy people across ages (dated by TCRdb to between 2014 and 2016). Broadly, across the study: In model experiments, roughly one uniquely barcoded TCR beta cDNA molecule per two T cells was captured by template switching. The study analyzed two additional independent replicas of 1 million unique cDNA reads from the same blood draw for two donors, one aged 18 to 29 and one aged 80 or older. To avoid experimental bias, donors of different ages were spread randomly across the sequencing lanes. The donors were split into four age groups: young (average about 15 years), middle-aged (roughly 40), aged (approximately 59) and long-lived (82). Age-related changes in TCR beta repertoire diversity were measured in the study by deep sequencing normalized with unique cDNA molecular identifiers. Overall study outcomes, separate from this receptor: Donor CMV infection status was unknown, potentially confounding age-related changes in expanded clonotypes. Estimates of total diversity based on one million sequenced T cells were considered lower bounds and underestimates. Compared with the aged group, the long-lived group had more naive CD4+ T cells, fewer expanded clones and increased TCR diversity, suggesting age selection. Bulk unsorted PBMC profiling prevented conclusive comparison of naive and antigen-experienced compartments. Observed TCR beta diversity per million T cells fell roughly linearly with age, and a significant reduction was already apparent by age roughly 41. The percentage of naive T cells measured by flow cytometry correlated strongly with observed TCR beta diversity.

Donors were 39 systemically healthy Caucasian individuals from Russia aged roughly 6 to 95 years. Each donor gave 8 to 10 milliliters of peripheral blood, drawn into EDTA-treated Vacutainer tubes. PBMCs were isolated by Ficoll-Paque density-gradient centrifugation, with at least 6 million obtained per sample. Total RNA, at least 6 micrograms per sample, was extracted from PBMCs with Trizol reagent. For every donor, flow cytometry on a PBMC aliquot measured the percentage of naive CD45RAhigh/CD27high T cells. Library generation was performed with 5' RACE. The reads were generated on an Illumina HiSeq 2500. The second PCR ran for about 7 to 11 cycles and used a J-beta primer mix along with a sample-barcoded 5' primer. A template-switch 5' adaptor carrying 12 random nucleotides introduced a unique molecular identifier onto each TCR beta cDNA molecule. Each sample yielded at least 3 million CDR3-containing paired-end reads. The Mint cDNA synthesis kit, primed by a TRBC-specific oligonucleotide, was used to synthesize first-strand cDNA from all RNA. After uracil-DNA glycosylase treatment, a first 18-cycle PCR used universal primers M1SS and BC2_uni_R on all cDNA. Regarding the original processing steps: Normalization of each sample was performed by random selection of 1 million high-quality reads, each carrying a distinct molecular identifier. Reads sharing molecular identifiers were discarded rather than binned into consensus sequences. MiTCR, run with a Q25 quality threshold and the strictest error-elimination algorithm, handled CDR3 identification, clonotype clustering and error correction. Lower-bound total TCR beta diversity was estimated with a nonparametric unseen species model using Euler transformation. Clones were called with MiXCR by TCRdb after fastp trimmed the public reads at Q25, and only in-frame beta chains were retained. Identical CDR3 proteins give one entry, which carries the most common genes and DNA. TCRdb, not the original authors, processed these V and J calls. The table for this sample lists about 1.1 million distinct CDR3 sequences; under 40% of them were counted only once. The ten largest clones capture approximately 14% of the sample.

For this clonotype: No antigen is known for it. No base-level quality is on record; no much larger clone is a single base apart.

Clipping removes 3 bases from V and 4 bases from J, with 3 as the unmatched junction base count. The CDR3 contains 15 residues, cysteine and phenylalanine counted. The DNA shown is the 45-base CDR3, in frame from base 1. The germline V gene specifies SGDLS as CDR1 and YYNGEE as CDR2. The chain is encoded by TRBV9 joined to TRBJ2-3; TRBD2 aligns with 12 central bases. The clonotype comes from a man in his late teens or twenties in good health. The specimen sequenced was blood. The CDR3 corresponds to CASSATSGGPDTQYF. The DNA reads TGTGCCAGCAGCGCGACTAGCGGGGGCCCAGATACGCAGTATTTT.